The 3 T cell receptor beta chains reported below all come from one sample, sequenced in a study of long-term antiretroviral therapy in people with HIV. At the survey level, the v3.0 immunoSEQ assay was run. Profiling relied on immunoSEQ multiplex PCR, and the TCRdb table lists in-frame clones only, not all of them. The sample includes about 28,000 clones, roughly 84% of them seen just once. The input for sequencing was unsorted PBMCs, taken 0.4 years after starting antiretroviral therapy. All receptors come from a man between 18 and 29 years old with HIV.

The V gene is TRBV4-1, the J gene TRBJ2-7; the match to TRBD1 covers 7 bases. CDR3 length equals 15 residues. Trimming removed 0 bases from V and 6 bases from J; junction bases left unmatched: 8. CDR1 is MGHRA and CDR2 is YSYEKL in the germline V gene. The CDR3 region has the DNA TGCGCCAGCAGCCAAGAGGCGGCAGGGGGTCGCGAGCAGTACTTC. It yields the protein CASSQEAAGGREQYF.

V and J are TRBV5-6 and TRBJ2-7; 8 bases match TRBD1. Trimming cost V 4 bases and J 3 bases; bases outside gene matches: 6. CDR1 SGHDT and CDR2 YYEEEE come from the germline V gene. The CDR3 spans 14 residues. In DNA form, the CDR3 reads TGTGCCAGCAGCCCCGGACAGGGCAACTACGAGCAGTACTTC. Translation: CASSPGQGNYEQYF.

The chain links TRBV27 to TRBJ2-7, with TRBD2 matching over 9 bases. The trim removed 0 bases at V and 9 bases at J, leaving 9 bases unmatched. CDR3 size: 15 residues. CDR1 and CDR2 from the germline V gene are MNHEY and SMNVEV (reference sequence). The CDR3 region is CASSLSAGGPSLQYF. The CDR3 DNA reads as TGTGCCAGCAGTTTATCTGCGGGAGGGCCCAGTTTGCAGTACTTC.